The 5 T cell receptor beta chains given below trace back to one sample, sequenced in a study of post-analysis software for immune sequencing data. Study-wide points: Included in a set of roughly five TRBV segments more frequent in patients than controls were TRBV5-6, TRBV5-1 and TRBV20-1.

Tagging with unique molecular identifiers was a feature of the TCR beta cDNA libraries. TCRdb redid the calling of the PCR reads with MiXCR, one entry per CDR3 protein. Seen here are fewer than 850,000 distinct CDR3 sequences, about 43% observed once, and the top ten hold around 4.7%. Their recognized antigens are unknown. Specimen: blood. These receptors all come from a girl under 18 with multiple sclerosis.

The genes are TRBV28 and TRBJ2-7, with 12 bases lining up with TRBD1. This CDR3 contains 17 residues. Germline assignment: CDR1 MDHEN and CDR2 SYDVKM. V lost 2 bases to trimming and J lost 2 bases; unmatched junction nucleotides: 7. CDR3 amino acids: CASSLGTGGRRTYEQYF. CDR3 DNA sequence: TGTGCCAGCAGTTTAGGGACAGGGGGCCGCAGGACCTACGAGCAGTACTTC.

The chain couples TRBV20-1 to TRBJ2-1; D gene ambiguous. V was cut by 1 base and J by 4 bases, with 17 bases left in between. CDR1 and CDR2 from the germline V gene are DFQATT and SNEGSKA (reference sequence). The CDR3 consists of 16 residues. Here the CDR3 reads CSARAAWAVGYNEQFF. DNA for the CDR3: TGCAGTGCTAGAGCCGCCTGGGCGGTGGGTTACAATGAGCAGTTCTTC.

This chain uses TRBV20-1 with TRBJ2-7; TRBD1 matches at 7 bases. The germline V gene has CDR1 DFQATT and CDR2 SNEGSKA (reference sequence). Unmatched junction bases numbered 5, after V lost 0 bases and J lost 6 bases. The CDR3 consists of 13 residues. CDR3 amino acids: CSARETGDREQYF. CDR3 bases: TGCAGTGCTAGAGAAACAGGGGATCGCGAGCAGTACTTC.

This rearrangement joins TRBV20-1 to TRBJ2-4, with 10 nucleotides matching TRBD1. Germline V gene lookup returns CDR1 DFQATT and CDR2 SNEGSKA (reference sequence). V gave up 3 bases and J gave up 3 bases; unmatched junction bases: 14. CDR3 length equals 18 residues. CDR3 loop: CSASPTFGTGEIKNIQYF. The DNA for the CDR3 is TGCAGTGCTAGTCCGACGTTTGGGACAGGGGAAATCAAAAACATTCAGTACTTC.

The chain links TRBV6-2 or TRBV6-3 to TRBJ2-7, with D hard to call. Trimming cost V 8 bases and J 3 bases, with 14 bases left between them. Germline CDR1 reads MNHEY; CDR2 reads SVGEGT. This CDR3 region has 13 residues. The CDR3 spells CASRAVLYYEQYF. CDR3 DNA: TGTGCCAGCCGGGCCGTGCTCTACTACGAGCAGTACTTC.